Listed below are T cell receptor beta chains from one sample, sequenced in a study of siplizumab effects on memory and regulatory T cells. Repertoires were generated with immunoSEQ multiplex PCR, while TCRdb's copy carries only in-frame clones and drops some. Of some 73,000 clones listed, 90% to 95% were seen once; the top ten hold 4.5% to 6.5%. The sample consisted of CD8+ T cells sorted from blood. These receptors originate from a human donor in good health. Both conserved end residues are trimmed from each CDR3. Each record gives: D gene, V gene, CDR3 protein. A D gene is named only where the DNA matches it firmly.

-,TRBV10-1,ASSEGGDEQF
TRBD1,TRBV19,ASSARTGGRTGELF
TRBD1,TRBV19,ASSTRQGGKAYEQY
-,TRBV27,ASSLRVNYEQY
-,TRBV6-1,ASTRGIYEQY
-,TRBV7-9,ASSHRVGDTDTQY
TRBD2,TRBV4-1,ASSQELAEETQY
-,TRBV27,ASSSSGGTGDEQF
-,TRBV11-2,ATGQEGAGELF
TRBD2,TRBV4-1,ASSQVLAGGPYEQY
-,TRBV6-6,ASSMSQGNYGYT
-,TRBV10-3,AIPNHRDSNYGYT
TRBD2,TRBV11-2,ASSLDPSGSSYNEQF
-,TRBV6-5,ATGDPTIYNSPLH
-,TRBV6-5,ASSSGALAYEQY
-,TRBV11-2,ASSLGTDTFYEQY